The entry that follows covers one T cell receptor (beta chain) sequence. Losses at the gene ends were 5 bases for V and 3 bases for J; bases not matched to a gene: 15. The germline gives CDR1 SGHAT, CDR2 FQNNGV. This CDR3 has 19 amino acids. The sample comes from a study of blood T cell repertoires in COVID-19. About the study: Some COVID-19 samples were acute and others convalescent; all came from the United States, Italy and Spain. PBMCs, B-cell-depleted T cells, or T cells provided the cDNA or gDNA that made up the material.

Study processing details: Amplification with reference gene primers provided the estimates of nucleated cell counts. Some clones are missing from TCRdb's copy, which holds only in-frame ones; the method was immunoSEQ multiplex PCR. V and J calls and clone size are copied from that table; D and trimming were computed from the DNA. Here the sample spans around 39,000 clones, approximately 88% being singletons. This chain uses TRBV11-2 with TRBJ2-3; 12 bases align to TRBD2. Sequencing was carried out using peripheral blood. The sequence derives from a human donor in a cohort sampled during active COVID-19. CDR3 residues: CASSPIPRTSGILTDTQYF. The CDR3 region has the DNA TGTGCCAGCAGCCCCATACCCCGGACTAGCGGGATCCTAACAGATACGCAGTATTTT.